Listed here are 12 T cell receptor beta chains from one sample, sequenced in a study of post-analysis software for immune sequencing data. Findings and caveats of the study: A handful of TRBV segments (TRBV5-6, TRBV5-1 and TRBV20-1 among them) occurred more frequently in patients than in controls.

Included in the TCR beta cDNA libraries were unique molecular identifiers. TCRdb analysed the PCR reads with MiXCR anew, one entry per CDR3 protein. This sample has 700,000 to 900,000 distinct CDR3 sequences; under 60% occur once, and the top ten carry 4.9%. These receptors lack a known antigen. The sample was blood. The source of these receptors is a girl aged 5 to 17 with multiple sclerosis.

This clonotype came up a few times. The gene calls are TRBV20-1 and TRBJ2-1; D not resolved. Germline-derived CDR1 and CDR2 are DFQATT and SNEGSKA (reference sequence). Trimming left V 1 base short and J 8 bases short, with 18 bases between. This CDR3 has 15 residues. CDR3 nucleotides: TGCAGTGCTAGAGGATTTGTTTCGAGGTCCGATGAGCAGTTCTTC. Its translation: CSARGFVSRSDEQFF.

This clonotype showed up just a few times. J is TRBJ2-7 and V is TRBV6-2 or TRBV6-3, with a weak D call TRBD1 (6 bases). The V and J ends lost 7 bases and 7 bases respectively, with 23 bases between them. The CDR3 totals 15 residues. From germline, CDR1 is MNHEY and CDR2 SVGEGT. CDR3 DNA: TGTGCCAGCAAAGTAACCGGGACACCCTTGGGAGAGCAGTACTTC. Protein: CASKVTGTPLGEQYF.

As concerns this clonotype: The junction does not match germline at one end; this may be a read error. The V gene is TRBV3-1, the J gene TRBJ1-1; TRBD1 might be the D (5 bases). The germline CDR1 and CDR2 sequences are LGHDT and YNNKEL (reference sequence). The CDR3 totals 13 residues. CDR3 protein: CASSPSGLTEAFF. The CDR3 DNA follows: TGTGCCAGCAGCCCTTCGGGACTCACTGAGGCTTTCTTT.

J is TRBJ2-5 and V is TRBV27; the D gene is possibly TRBD1 (6 bases). V shed 1 base and J shed 4 bases, with 13 bases lying between them. This CDR3 spans 15 amino acids. Looked up from germline, CDR1 is MNHEY and CDR2 is SMNVEV (reference sequence). Written as DNA, the CDR3 is TGTGCCAGCAGTTTATGGTGGCTCAGGGGAGAGACCCAGTACTTC. It specifies CASSLWWLRGETQYF.

V gene TRBV12-3 or TRBV12-4 combines with J gene TRBJ2-4; no clear D. CDR3 size: 13 residues. The V end was cut by 1 base, the J end by 2 bases, with 3 bases between. As DNA, the CDR3 is TGTGCCAGCAGTTTAGTTACCAAAAACATTCAGTACTTC. Translated: CASSLVTKNIQYF.

This chain links TRBV3-1 with TRBJ1-5; no clear D gene. CDR3 length equals 14 residues. Germline V gene sequence: CDR1 LGHDT, CDR2 YNNKEL (reference sequence). V lost 0 bases, J lost 3 bases, and 6 bases lay in between. The CDR3 region is CASSQEIINQPQHF. CDR3 nucleotide sequence: TGTGCCAGCAGCCAAGAAATAATCAATCAGCCCCAGCATTTT.

This sequence joins TRBV18 and TRBJ2-4; D remains ambiguous. The CDR3 sequence is 14 residues long. V was cut by 2 bases and J by 0 bases, with 5 bases left in between. The germline V gene encodes CDR1 KGHSH and CDR2 LQKENI. The CDR3 spells CASSPAPAKNIQYF. The CDR3 nucleotides read TGTGCCAGCTCACCAGCTCCAGCCAAAAACATTCAGTACTTC.

The chain is built from TRBV13 and TRBJ2-3, with 7 bases identical to TRBD2. V lost 7 bases, J lost 2 bases, and 6 bases stayed unmatched. CDR1 PRHDT and CDR2 FYEKMQ come from the germline V gene (reference sequence). CDR3 size: 14 residues. The CDR3 is CASNRGDSTDTQYF. The CDR3 DNA follows: TGTGCCAGCAATCGGGGGGACTCCACAGATACGCAGTATTTT.

This clonotype was seen at least ten times. The chain employs TRBV20-1 and TRBJ1-5; possibly TRBD1 for D (5 bases). With 2 bases removed from V and 5 bases from J, the gap between germline ends came to 7 bases. CDR3 length: 12 amino acids. From germline, CDR1 is DFQATT and CDR2 SNEGSKA (reference sequence). The CDR3 region is CSARQGDQPQHF. The CDR3, as DNA: TGCAGTGCTAGACAGGGCGATCAGCCCCAGCATTTT.

The chain links TRBV11-2 to TRBJ1-6; no reliable D call. Germline CDR1 and CDR2: SGHAT and FQNNGV. V dropped 2 bases and J dropped 10 bases, with 12 bases sitting between them. The CDR3 has 14 residues. CDR3 coding DNA: TGTGCCAGCAGCTTACCCCCCTTTGGGTCACCCCTCCACTTT. Residues: CASSLPPFGSPLHF.

This clonotype was detected a few times. The chain couples TRBV20-1 to TRBJ2-7, with a weak D call TRBD2 (5 bases). CDR1 and CDR2 (germline): DFQATT, SNEGSKA (reference sequence). The CDR3 totals 12 residues. Trimming pared 3 bases from V and 6 bases from J, leaving 12 bases between. This chain's CDR3 is CSARVRGSEQYF. The CDR3 DNA reads TGCAGTGCTAGGGTCCGGGGTAGCGAGCAGTACTTC.

Only a few counts were recorded for this clonotype. In nucleotides, the CDR3 is TGTGCCAGCAGCGTAGCTCAGAACACCGGGGAGCTGTTTTTT. Encoded protein: CASSVAQNTGELFF. The rearrangement uses TRBV9 and TRBJ2-2; D gene unclear. V shed 0 bases and J shed 1 base, with 4 bases lying between them. CDR3 length: 14 amino acids. Germline values: CDR1 SGDLS, CDR2 YYNGEE.